Listed below are T cell receptor beta chains from one sample, sequenced in a study of memory CD4+ T cells and cytomegalovirus serostatus. Some clones are missing from TCRdb's copy, which holds only in-frame ones; the method was immunoSEQ multiplex PCR. The sample lists about 52,000 clones, more than 70% occurring once. Sequenced material: memory CD4+ T cells from blood. The receptors come from an adult in good health and CMV-seropositive. The CDR3 runs from the conserved cysteine through the conserved F or W. A D gene is named only where the DNA matches it firmly. Where a row states a size, it is once, few, many or the class of an expanded clone; other rows omit it.

V gene: TRBV28; CDR3 length: 16; clone size: .; J gene: TRBJ2-4; D gene: .; CDR3 DNA: TGTGCCAGCAGTCTTACGGCAGGGGCAGCCAAAAACATTCAGTACTTC; CDR3 protein: CASSLTAGAAKNIQYF
V gene: TRBV4-1; CDR3 length: 11; clone size: .; J gene: TRBJ2-1; D gene: .; CDR3 DNA: TGCGCCAGCAGCCAAGAGGGCGAGCAGTTCTTC; CDR3 protein: CASSQEGEQFF
V gene: TRBV7-2; CDR3 length: 12; clone size: few; J gene: TRBJ1-2; D gene: .; CDR3 DNA: TGTGCCAGCAGCTTAAGAAGGGGTCCCTACACCTTC; CDR3 protein: CASSLRRGPYTF
V gene: TRBV28; CDR3 length: 11; clone size: few; J gene: TRBJ2-3; D gene: .; CDR3 DNA: TGTGCCAGCAGGAGCACAGATACGCAGTATTTT; CDR3 protein: CASRSTDTQYF
V gene: TRBV6-5; CDR3 length: 13; clone size: .; J gene: TRBJ2-7; D gene: .; CDR3 DNA: TGTGCCAGCAGTTACTGGCAGGGAGACGAGCAGTACTTC; CDR3 protein: CASSYWQGDEQYF
V gene: TRBV6-1; CDR3 length: 13; clone size: .; J gene: TRBJ1-1; D gene: .; CDR3 DNA: TGTGCCAGCAGTACACAGGGAGGCACTGAAGCTTTCTTT; CDR3 protein: CASSTQGGTEAFF
V gene: TRBV16; CDR3 length: 16; clone size: few; J gene: TRBJ1-1; D gene: .; CDR3 DNA: TGTGCCAGCAGCCAAGGGGCCGGGCGACTAGGGACTGAAGCTTTCTTT; CDR3 protein: CASSQGAGRLGTEAFF
V gene: TRBV30; CDR3 length: 11; clone size: .; J gene: TRBJ1-2; D gene: .; CDR3 DNA: TGTGCCTGGAACCGCCCGGAGGGAGGCTCCTTC; CDR3 protein: CAWNRPEGGSF
V gene: TRBV6-1; CDR3 length: 16; clone size: .; J gene: TRBJ1-5; D gene: .; CDR3 DNA: TGTGCCAGCAGTGAATTTGGACGGCGGAATTATCAGCCCCAGCATTTT; CDR3 protein: CASSEFGRRNYQPQHF
V gene: TRBV2; CDR3 length: 14; clone size: .; J gene: TRBJ1-6; D gene: .; CDR3 DNA: TGTGCCAGCAAGACAGCACTTTATAATTCACCCCTCCACTTT; CDR3 protein: CASKTALYNSPLHF
V gene: TRBV28; CDR3 length: 14; clone size: .; J gene: TRBJ2-5; D gene: .; CDR3 DNA: TGTGCCAGCAGTTTAGGCCGCTGGGAAGAGACCCAGTACTTC; CDR3 protein: CASSLGRWEETQYF
V gene: TRBV11-2; CDR3 length: 18; clone size: .; J gene: TRBJ2-1; D gene: .; CDR3 DNA: TGTGCCAGCAGCTTTCTTGCCCCCTCCGGGGAGGTCTACAATGAGCAGTTCTTC; CDR3 protein: CASSFLAPSGEVYNEQFF